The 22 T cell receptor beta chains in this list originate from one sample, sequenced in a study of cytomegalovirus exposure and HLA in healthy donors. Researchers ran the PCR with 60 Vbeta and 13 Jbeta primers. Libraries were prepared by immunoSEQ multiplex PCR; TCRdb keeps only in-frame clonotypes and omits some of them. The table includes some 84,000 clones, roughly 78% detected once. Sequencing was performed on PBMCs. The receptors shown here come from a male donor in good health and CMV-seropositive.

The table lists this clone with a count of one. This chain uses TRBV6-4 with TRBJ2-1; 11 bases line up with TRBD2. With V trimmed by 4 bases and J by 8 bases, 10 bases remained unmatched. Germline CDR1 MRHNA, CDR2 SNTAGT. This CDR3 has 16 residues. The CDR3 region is CASSAATSGIVDEQFF. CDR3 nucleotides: TGTGCCAGCAGTGCCGCGACTAGCGGGATCGTGGATGAGCAGTTCTTC.

The CDR3 DNA sequence: TGTGCCAGCAGCCCCAGGACGGGAGTAGAGACCCAGTACTTC. Translation gives CASSPRTGVETQYF. This chain uses TRBV9 with TRBJ2-5, with TRBD2 as a possible D gene (6 bases). V lost 4 bases and J 4 bases, leaving 14 bases between the germline ends. The CDR3 has 14 residues. The germline V gene encodes CDR1 SGDLS and CDR2 YYNGEE.

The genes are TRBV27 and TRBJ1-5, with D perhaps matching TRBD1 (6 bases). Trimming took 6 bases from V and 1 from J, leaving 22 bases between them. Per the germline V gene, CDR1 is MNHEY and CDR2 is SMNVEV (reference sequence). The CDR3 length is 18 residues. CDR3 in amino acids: CASRRLKGLQGSNQPQHF. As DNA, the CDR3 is TGTGCCAGCAGGAGGCTGAAAGGTTTACAGGGAAGCAATCAGCCCCAGCATTTT.

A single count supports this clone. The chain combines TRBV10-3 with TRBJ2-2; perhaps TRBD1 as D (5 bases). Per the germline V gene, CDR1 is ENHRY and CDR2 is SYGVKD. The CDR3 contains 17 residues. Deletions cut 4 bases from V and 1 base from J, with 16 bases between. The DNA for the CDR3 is TGTGCCATCAGTGGATCTGTGGGGCGGAAGAACACCGGGGAGCTGTTTTTT. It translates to CAISGSVGRKNTGELFF.

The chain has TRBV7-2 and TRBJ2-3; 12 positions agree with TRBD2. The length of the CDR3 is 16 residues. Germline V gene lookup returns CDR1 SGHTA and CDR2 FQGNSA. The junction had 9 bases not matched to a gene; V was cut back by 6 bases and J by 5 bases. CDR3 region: CASSFRTSGMVDTQYF. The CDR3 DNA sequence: TGTGCCAGCAGTTTTAGGACTAGCGGGATGGTAGATACGCAGTATTTT.

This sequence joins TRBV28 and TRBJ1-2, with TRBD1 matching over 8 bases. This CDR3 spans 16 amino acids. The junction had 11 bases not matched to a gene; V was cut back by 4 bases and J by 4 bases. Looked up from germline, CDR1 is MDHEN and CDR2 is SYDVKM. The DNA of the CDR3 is TGTGCCAGCAGTTCACCCCGCCAGGGGGCGGGCTATGGCTACACCTTC. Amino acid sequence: CASSSPRQGAGYGYTF.

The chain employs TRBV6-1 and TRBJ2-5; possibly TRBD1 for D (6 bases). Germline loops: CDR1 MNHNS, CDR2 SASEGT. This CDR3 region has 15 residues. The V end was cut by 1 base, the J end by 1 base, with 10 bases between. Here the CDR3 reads CASSEGTVRQETQYF. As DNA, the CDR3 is TGTGCCAGCAGTGAAGGGACAGTTCGCCAAGAGACCCAGTACTTC.

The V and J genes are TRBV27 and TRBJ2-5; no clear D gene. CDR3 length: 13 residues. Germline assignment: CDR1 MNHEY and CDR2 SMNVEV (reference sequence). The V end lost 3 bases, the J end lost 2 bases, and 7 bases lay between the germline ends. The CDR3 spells CASSFPVQETQYF. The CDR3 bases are TGTGCCAGCAGTTTCCCCGTACAAGAGACCCAGTACTTC.

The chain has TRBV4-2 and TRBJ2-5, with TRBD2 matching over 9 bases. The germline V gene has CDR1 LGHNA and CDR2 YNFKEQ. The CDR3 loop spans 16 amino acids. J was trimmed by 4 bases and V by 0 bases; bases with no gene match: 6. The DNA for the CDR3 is TGTGCCAGCAGCCAAGATCATAGCGGGAGAGGAGAGACCCAGTACTTC. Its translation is CASSQDHSGRGETQYF.

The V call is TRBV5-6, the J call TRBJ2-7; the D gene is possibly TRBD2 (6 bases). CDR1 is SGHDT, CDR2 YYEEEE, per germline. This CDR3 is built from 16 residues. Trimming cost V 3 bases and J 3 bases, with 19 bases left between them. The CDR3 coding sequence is TGTGCCAGCAGCTCGTCTCTGGCGGGACCCATCTACGAGCAGTACTTC. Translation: CASSSSLAGPIYEQYF.

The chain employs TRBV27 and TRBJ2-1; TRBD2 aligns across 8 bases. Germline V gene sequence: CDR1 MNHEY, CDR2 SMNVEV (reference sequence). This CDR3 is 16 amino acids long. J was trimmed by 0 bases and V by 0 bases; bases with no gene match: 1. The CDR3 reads CASSLSGTSSYNEQFF. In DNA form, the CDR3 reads TGTGCCAGCAGTTTATCCGGGACTAGCTCCTACAATGAGCAGTTCTTC.

In DNA, the CDR3 is TGTGCCAGCAGCCCCACAGGGGGTTACGAGCAGTACTTC. Protein: CASSPTGGYEQYF. The chain is built from TRBV7-9 and TRBJ2-5, with 8 nucleotides matching TRBD1. Gene TRBJ2-7 matches the end of the DNA better, so the J call may be wrong. The CDR3 consists of 13 residues. Germline V CDR1 and CDR2: SEHNR, FQNEAQ (reference sequence).

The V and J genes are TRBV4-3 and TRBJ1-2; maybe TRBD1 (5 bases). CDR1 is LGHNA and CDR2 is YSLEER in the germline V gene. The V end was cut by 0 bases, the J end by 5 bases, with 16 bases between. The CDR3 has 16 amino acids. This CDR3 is CASSQERAGLRYGYTF. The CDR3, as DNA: TGCGCCAGCAGCCAAGAAAGGGCAGGGCTCAGGTATGGCTACACCTTC.

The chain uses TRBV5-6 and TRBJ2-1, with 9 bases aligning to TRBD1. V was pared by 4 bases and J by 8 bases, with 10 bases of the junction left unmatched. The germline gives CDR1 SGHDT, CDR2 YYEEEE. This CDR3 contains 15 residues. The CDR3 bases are TGTGCCAGCAGCCTGACGGGGACAGGGTCGGATGAGCAGTTCTTC. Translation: CASSLTGTGSDEQFF.

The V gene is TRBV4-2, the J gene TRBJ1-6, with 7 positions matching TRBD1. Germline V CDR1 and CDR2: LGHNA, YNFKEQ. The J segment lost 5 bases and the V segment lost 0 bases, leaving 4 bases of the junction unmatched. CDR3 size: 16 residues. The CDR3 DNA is TGTGCCAGCAGCCAAGATCGAGACAGGGATAATTCACCCCTCCACTTT. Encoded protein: CASSQDRDRDNSPLHF.

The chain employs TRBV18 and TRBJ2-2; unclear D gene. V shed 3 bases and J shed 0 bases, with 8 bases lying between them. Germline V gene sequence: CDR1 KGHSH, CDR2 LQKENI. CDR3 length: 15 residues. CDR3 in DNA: TGTGCCAGCTCACCGCTCAGGCCGAACACCGGGGAGCTGTTTTTT. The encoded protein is CASSPLRPNTGELFF.

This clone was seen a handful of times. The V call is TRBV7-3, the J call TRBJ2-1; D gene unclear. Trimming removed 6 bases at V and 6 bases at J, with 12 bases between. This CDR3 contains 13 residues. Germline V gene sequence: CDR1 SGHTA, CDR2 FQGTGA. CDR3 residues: CASSPDGANEQFF. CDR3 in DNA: TGTGCCAGCAGTCCCGACGGAGCCAATGAGCAGTTCTTC.

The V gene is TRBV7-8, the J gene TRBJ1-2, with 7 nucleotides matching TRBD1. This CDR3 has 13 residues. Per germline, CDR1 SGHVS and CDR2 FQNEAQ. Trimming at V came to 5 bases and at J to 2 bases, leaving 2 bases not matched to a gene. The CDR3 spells CASSPTGNYGYTF. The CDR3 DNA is TGTGCCAGCAGCCCGACAGGGAACTATGGCTACACCTTC.

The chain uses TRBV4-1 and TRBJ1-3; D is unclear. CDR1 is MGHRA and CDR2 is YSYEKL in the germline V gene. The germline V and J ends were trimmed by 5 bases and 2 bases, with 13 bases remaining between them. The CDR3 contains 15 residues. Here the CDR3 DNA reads TGCGCCAGCAGCACACCGGGATCTACTGGAAACACCATATATTTT. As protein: CASSTPGSTGNTIYF.

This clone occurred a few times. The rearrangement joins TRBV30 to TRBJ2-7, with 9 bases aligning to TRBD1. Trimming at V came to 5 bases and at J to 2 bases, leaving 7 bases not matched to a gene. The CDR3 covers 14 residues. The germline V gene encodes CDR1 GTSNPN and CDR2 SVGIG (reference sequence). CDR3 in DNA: TGTGCCTGGGGAAGGAACAGGGGGCCCTACGAGCAGTACTTC. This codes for CAWGRNRGPYEQYF.

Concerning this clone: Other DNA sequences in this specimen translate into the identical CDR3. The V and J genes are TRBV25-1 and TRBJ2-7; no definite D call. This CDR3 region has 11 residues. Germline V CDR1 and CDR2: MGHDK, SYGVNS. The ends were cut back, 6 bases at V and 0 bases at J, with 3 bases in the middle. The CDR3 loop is CASSLSYEQYF. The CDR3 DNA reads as TGTGCCAGCAGCCTCTCCTACGAGCAGTACTTC.

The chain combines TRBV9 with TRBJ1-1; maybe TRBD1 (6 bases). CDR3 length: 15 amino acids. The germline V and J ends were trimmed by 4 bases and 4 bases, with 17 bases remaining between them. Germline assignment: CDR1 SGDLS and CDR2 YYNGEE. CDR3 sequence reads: CASSNQQGRITEAFF. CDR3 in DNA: TGTGCCAGCAGCAATCAACAGGGAAGGATCACTGAAGCTTTCTTT.